This T cell receptor (beta chain) was sequenced in a study of T-cell memory formation after mild COVID-19. As to this clonotype: What it binds is unknown.

The V end lost 0 bases, the J end lost 6 bases, and 14 bases lay between the germline ends. This CDR3 is built from 14 residues. Germline CDR1 DFQATT, CDR2 SNEGSKA (reference sequence). UMIs and sample barcodes were carried by the TCR alpha and TCR beta cDNA libraries that 5'RACE produced using constant-segment primers. TCRdb re-analysed the 5' RACE reads in MiXCR, keeping a single row per CDR3 protein. The sample shows about 470,000 distinct CDR3 sequences, roughly 18% of them seen only once. Study-level results: Prior to infection, memory already included some responding clones, suggesting cross-reactive memory joined. SARS-CoV-2 specificity of second-wave clones peaking day 37 was unconfirmed.

The sequenced sample was PBMCs or a T cell subset sorted from them (not recorded which). This chain connects TRBV20-1 to TRBJ1-1; D not resolved. This sequence originates from an adult woman who had mild COVID-19 (a few samples of this study predate the infection). Cell type and time point are not known. The CDR3 here is CSARDEVGLPEAFF. The CDR3 DNA follows: TGCAGTGCTAGAGATGAGGTCGGGTTACCTGAAGCTTTCTTT.